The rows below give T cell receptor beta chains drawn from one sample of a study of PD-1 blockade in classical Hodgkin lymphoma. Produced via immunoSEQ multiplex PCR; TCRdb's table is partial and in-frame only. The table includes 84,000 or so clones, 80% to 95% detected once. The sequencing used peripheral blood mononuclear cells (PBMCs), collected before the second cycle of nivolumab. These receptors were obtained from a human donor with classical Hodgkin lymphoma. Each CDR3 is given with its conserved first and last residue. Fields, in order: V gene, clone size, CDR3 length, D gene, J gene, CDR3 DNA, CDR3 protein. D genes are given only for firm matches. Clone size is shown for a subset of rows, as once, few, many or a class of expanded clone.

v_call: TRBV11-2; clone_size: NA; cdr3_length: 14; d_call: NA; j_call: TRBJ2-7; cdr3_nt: TGTGCCAGCAGAAGGACGGATACGCTTTACGAGCAGTACTTC; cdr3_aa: CASRRTDTLYEQYF
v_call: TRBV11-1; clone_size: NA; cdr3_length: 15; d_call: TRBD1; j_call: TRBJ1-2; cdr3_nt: TGTGCCAGCAGCCTGCAAGGACAGGGGCACTATGGCTACACCTTC; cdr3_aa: CASSLQGQGHYGYTF
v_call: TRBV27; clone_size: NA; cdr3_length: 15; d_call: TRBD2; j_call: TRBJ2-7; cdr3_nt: TGTGCCAGCAGTTTAAGGGCTAGCGGGACCTACGAGCAGTACTTC; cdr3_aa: CASSLRASGTYEQYF
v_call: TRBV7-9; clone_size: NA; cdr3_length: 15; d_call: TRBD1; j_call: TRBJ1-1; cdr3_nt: TGTGCCAGCAGCCGAGGGGACAGAGAAAACACTGAAGCTTTCTTT; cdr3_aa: CASSRGDRENTEAFF
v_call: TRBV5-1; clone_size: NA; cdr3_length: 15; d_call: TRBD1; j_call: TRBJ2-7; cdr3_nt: TGCGCCAGCAGCCCGCCCGGGACAGGGGGTTACGAGCAGTACTTC; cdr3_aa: CASSPPGTGGYEQYF
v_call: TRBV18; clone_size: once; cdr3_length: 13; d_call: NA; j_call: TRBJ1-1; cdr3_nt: TGTGCCAGCTACCGGAAGGGCGGCACTGAAGCTTTCTTT; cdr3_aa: CASYRKGGTEAFF
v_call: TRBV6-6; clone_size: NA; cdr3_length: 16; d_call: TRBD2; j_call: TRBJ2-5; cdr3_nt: TGTGCCAGCAGTTACGGGACTAGCGGGATGAAAGAGACCCAGTACTTC; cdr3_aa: CASSYGTSGMKETQYF
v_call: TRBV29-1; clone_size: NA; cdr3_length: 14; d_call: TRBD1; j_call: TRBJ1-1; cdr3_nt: TGCAGCGTTGAAGAACCAGGGGGTCTAACTGAAGCTTTCTTT; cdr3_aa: CSVEEPGGLTEAFF
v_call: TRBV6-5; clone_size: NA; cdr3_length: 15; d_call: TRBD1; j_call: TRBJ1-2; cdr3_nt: TGTGCCAGCAGTGGGGCCGGACAGGGCGGGAATGGCTACACCTTC; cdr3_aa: CASSGAGQGGNGYTF
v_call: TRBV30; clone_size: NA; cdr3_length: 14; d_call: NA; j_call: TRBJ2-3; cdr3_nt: TGTGCCTGGAGTGGATGGGACAGCACAGATACGCAGTATTTT; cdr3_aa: CAWSGWDSTDTQYF
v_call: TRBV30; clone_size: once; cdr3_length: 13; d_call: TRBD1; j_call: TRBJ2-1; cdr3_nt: TGTGCCTGGAGTGGGGACAGGGAGAATGAGCAGTTCTTC; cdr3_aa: CAWSGDRENEQFF
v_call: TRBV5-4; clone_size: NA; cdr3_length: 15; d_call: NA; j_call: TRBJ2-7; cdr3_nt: TGTGCCAGCAGCTTGGGTTTAGGGGAAACCTACGAGCAGTACTTC; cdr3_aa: CASSLGLGETYEQYF
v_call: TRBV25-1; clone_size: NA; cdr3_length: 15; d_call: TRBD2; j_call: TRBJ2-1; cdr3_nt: TGTGCCAGCCGTAGAAGCGGGAGGTCCTACAATGAGCAGTTCTTC; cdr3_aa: CASRRSGRSYNEQFF
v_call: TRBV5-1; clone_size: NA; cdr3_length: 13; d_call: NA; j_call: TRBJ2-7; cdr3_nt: TGCGCCAGCAGGGAGGGGGCGCTCAACGAGCAGTACTTC; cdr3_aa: CASREGALNEQYF
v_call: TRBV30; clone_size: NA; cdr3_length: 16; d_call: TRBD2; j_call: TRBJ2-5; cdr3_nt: TGTGCCTGGAGGACTGGACTAGCGGGAGCCTCAGAGACCCAGTACTTC; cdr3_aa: CAWRTGLAGASETQYF
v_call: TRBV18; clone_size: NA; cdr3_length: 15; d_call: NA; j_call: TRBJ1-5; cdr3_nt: TGTGCCAGCTCACCCAACACTGATAGCAATCAGCCCCAGCATTTT; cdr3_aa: CASSPNTDSNQPQHF
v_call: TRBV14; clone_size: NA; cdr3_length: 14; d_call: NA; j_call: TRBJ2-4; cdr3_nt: TGTGCCAGCAGCCAAGATCTAGCCAAAAACATTCAGTACTTC; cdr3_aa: CASSQDLAKNIQYF
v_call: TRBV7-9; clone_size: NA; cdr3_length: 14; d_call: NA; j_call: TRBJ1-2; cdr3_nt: TGTGCCAGCAGCTTGGATTTGGGGAACTATGGCTACACCTTC; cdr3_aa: CASSLDLGNYGYTF
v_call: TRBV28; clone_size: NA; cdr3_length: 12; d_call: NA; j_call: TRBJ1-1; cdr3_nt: TGTGCCAGCAATTGGGGGAACACTGAAGCTTTCTTT; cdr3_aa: CASNWGNTEAFF
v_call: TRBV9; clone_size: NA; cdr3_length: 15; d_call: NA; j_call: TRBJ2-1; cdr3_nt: TGTGCCAGCAGTGCTAGACAGGGAGGATACAATGAGCAGTTCTTC; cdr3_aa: CASSARQGGYNEQFF
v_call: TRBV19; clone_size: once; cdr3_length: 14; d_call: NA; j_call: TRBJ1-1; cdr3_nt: TGTGCCAGTACCCTAATGACAGGAAACACTGAAGCTTTCTTT; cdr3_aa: CASTLMTGNTEAFF
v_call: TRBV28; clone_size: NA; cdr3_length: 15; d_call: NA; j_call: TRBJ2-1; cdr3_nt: TGTGCCAGCAGACCCGACCCCTCCTCCTACAATGAGCAGTTCTTC; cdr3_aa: CASRPDPSSYNEQFF